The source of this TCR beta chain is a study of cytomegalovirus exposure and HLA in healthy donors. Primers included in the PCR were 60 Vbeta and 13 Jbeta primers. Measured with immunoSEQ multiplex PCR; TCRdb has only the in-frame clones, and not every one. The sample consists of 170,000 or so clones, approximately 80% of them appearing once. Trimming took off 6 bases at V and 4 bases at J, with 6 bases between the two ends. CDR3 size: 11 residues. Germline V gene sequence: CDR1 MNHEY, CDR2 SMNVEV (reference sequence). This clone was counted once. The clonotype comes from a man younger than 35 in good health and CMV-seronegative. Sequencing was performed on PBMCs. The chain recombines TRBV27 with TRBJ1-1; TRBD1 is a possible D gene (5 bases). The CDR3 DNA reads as TGTGCCAGCAGGGGGGGCACTGAAGCTTTCTTT. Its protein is CASRGGTEAFF.